The clone carrying this TCR beta chain occurred a few times. It was with unique molecular identifiers that the TCRbeta library was prepared. TCRdb analysed the PCR reads with MiXCR anew, one entry per CDR3 protein. The repertoire holds about 270,000 distinct CDR3 sequences, with around 9.6% as singletons. This CDR3 is 14 amino acids long. Trimming cost V 3 bases and J 4 bases; bases outside gene matches: 5. Germline-derived CDR1 and CDR2 are SGHAT and FQNNGV. This record comes from a study of T-cell reconstitution after alpha-beta-depleted transplantation in children. Source: PBMCs from the stem cell graft donor, taken from the stem cell graft. The sequence was collected from a human donor who donated a stem cell graft to a child with SCID. The J gene is TRBJ1-1, the V gene TRBV11-2; 7 bases match TRBD1. CDR3 nucleotide sequence: TGTGCCAGCAGCTTCGGAGGGGGCCGCACTGAAGCTTTCTTT. Residues: CASSFGGGRTEAFF.